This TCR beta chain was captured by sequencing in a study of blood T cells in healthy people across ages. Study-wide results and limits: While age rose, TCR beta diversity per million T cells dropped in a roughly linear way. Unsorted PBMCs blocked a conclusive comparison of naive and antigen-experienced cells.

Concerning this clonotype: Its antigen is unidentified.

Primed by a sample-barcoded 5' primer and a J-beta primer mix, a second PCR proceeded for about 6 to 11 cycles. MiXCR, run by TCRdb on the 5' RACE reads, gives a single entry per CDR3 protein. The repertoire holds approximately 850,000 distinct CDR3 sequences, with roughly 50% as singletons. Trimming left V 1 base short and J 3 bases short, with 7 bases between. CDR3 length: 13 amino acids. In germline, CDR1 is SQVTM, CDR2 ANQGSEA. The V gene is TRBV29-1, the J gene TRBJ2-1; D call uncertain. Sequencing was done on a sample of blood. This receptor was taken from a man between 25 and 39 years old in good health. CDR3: CSVEVGNYNEQFF. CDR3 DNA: TGCAGCGTTGAAGTGGGGAACTACAATGAGCAGTTCTTC.